This passage covers 15 T cell receptor beta chains from one sample sequenced in a study of radiotherapy plus CTLA-4 blockade in lung cancer. Generated by immunoSEQ multiplex PCR, the TCRdb table keeps only in-frame clones and is missing some. Of around 100,000 clones listed, about four fifths are singletons. Sample: peripheral blood, taken from a patient treated with radiotherapy plus ipilimumab. The receptors were gathered from a human donor with non-small cell lung cancer who had a partial response to radiotherapy plus ipilimumab. Some clones in this sample may be carry-over from other donors' samples.

This rearrangement joins TRBV29-1 to TRBJ2-7; TRBD1 aligns across 8 bases. Germline CDR1 SQVTM, CDR2 ANQGSEA. This CDR3 region has 14 residues. The trim removed 7 bases at V and 1 base at J, leaving 9 bases unmatched. The DNA for the CDR3 is TGCAGCGGGCAAACAGGGGGTGATTCCTACGAGCAGTACTTC. It is translated as CSGQTGGDSYEQYF.

CDR3 nucleotide sequence: TGTGCCAGCTCACGGGCAGGGCATTCCTACGAGCAGTACTTC. Translating it yields CASSRAGHSYEQYF. The gene calls are TRBV18 and TRBJ2-7; D might be TRBD1 (5 bases). The germline V gene has CDR1 KGHSH and CDR2 LQKENI. There are 14 residues in the CDR3. Trimming stripped 4 bases from V and 1 base from J, with 11 bases between.

Written as DNA, the CDR3 is TGTGCCAGCAGCGTAGTGGGGGGGCCGGAGACCCAGTACTTC. It is translated as CASSVVGGPETQYF. The V and J genes are TRBV9 and TRBJ2-5; D perhaps matches TRBD2 (7 bases). The CDR3 has 14 residues. Germline assignment: CDR1 SGDLS and CDR2 YYNGEE. The V end lost 0 bases, the J end lost 5 bases, and 11 bases lay between the germline ends.

The chain carries TRBV25-1 and TRBJ2-3, with TRBD1 identical over 9 bases. Per germline, CDR1 MGHDK and CDR2 SYGVNS. The trim removed 5 bases at V and 10 bases at J, leaving 16 bases unmatched. This CDR3 is built from 16 residues. The CDR3: CASSHMGGTGKAAQYF. The CDR3 region has the DNA TGTGCCAGCAGTCATATGGGGGGGACAGGGAAAGCGGCGCAGTATTTT.

The rearrangement joins TRBV5-1 to TRBJ1-2; TRBD1 agrees at 7 bases. Germline V gene lookup returns CDR1 SGHRS and CDR2 YFSETQ. The CDR3 is 16 residues long. The J segment lost 4 bases and the V segment lost 4 bases, leaving 13 bases of the junction unmatched. CDR3 sequence: CASSIHTGTDIYGYTF. For the CDR3, the DNA is TGCGCCAGCAGCATCCACACCGGGACAGACATCTATGGCTACACCTTC.

The V and J genes are TRBV9 and TRBJ2-1; a weak D match, TRBD2 (6 bases). Trimming stripped 4 bases from V and 8 bases from J, with 19 bases between. The CDR3 is made up of 15 amino acids. CDR1 and CDR2 from the germline V gene are SGDLS and YYNGEE. CDR3 nucleotides: TGTGCCAGCAGCCGGGGGACGAATCTAAGGGATGAGCAGTTCTTC. Its protein is CASSRGTNLRDEQFF.

V and J are TRBV10-3 and TRBJ2-3; possible D gene TRBD2, 6 bases. Germline values: CDR1 ENHRY, CDR2 SYGVKD. The germline V and J ends were trimmed by 0 bases and 0 bases, with 19 bases remaining between them. The CDR3 has 19 residues. The CDR3 DNA reads TGTGCCATCAGTGAGTCCGTCGGCGGCGGGGTCGCTAGCACAGATACGCAGTATTTT. The encoded protein is CAISESVGGGVASTDTQYF.

CDR3 bases: TGTGCCAGCAGATCACGGGGGAACAATGAGCAGTTCTTC. Translating gives CASRSRGNNEQFF. The chain is built from TRBV5-8 and TRBJ2-1, with D tentatively TRBD2 (6 bases). V lost 5 bases, J lost 5 bases, and 11 bases lay in between. Germline V gives CDR1 SGHTS, CDR2 YDEGEE. The CDR3 is 13 amino acids.

This clone was counted a single time. V usage is TRBV5-4 and J usage is TRBJ2-3; 7 bases fit TRBD2. The CDR3 loop spans 14 amino acids. Germline trimming cut 1 base from V and 1 base from J; bases unmatched to any gene: 0. CDR1 and CDR2 (germline): SGHNT, YYREEE (reference sequence). CDR3 sequence (DNA): TGTGCCAGCAGCTTGCTAGCGGGCACAGATACGCAGTATTTT. This codes for CASSLLAGTDTQYF. The full variable domain, completed using reference TRBV5-4 and TRBJ2-3, is ETGVTQSPTHLIKTRGQQVTLRCSSQSGHNTVSWYQQALGQGPQFIFQYYREEENGRGNFPPRFSGLQFPNYSSELNVNALELDDSALYLCASSLLAGTDTQYFGPGTRLTVL.

The V call is TRBV5-1, the J call TRBJ2-1, with 7 bases fitting TRBD1. Germline V gene sequence: CDR1 SGHRS, CDR2 YFSETQ. The CDR3 is made up of 13 amino acids. J was trimmed by 1 base and V by 7 bases; bases with no gene match: 2. The CDR3 spells CASAGGSYNEQFF. CDR3 nucleotides: TGCGCCAGCGCAGGGGGATCCTACAATGAGCAGTTCTTC.

The chain links TRBV30 to TRBJ2-7; maybe TRBD1 (6 bases). Germline CDR1 GTSNPN, CDR2 SVGIG (reference sequence). The V end was cut by 3 bases, the J end by 6 bases, with 15 bases between. The CDR3 has 13 amino acids. CDR3 loop: CAWRLAGAAEQYF. The CDR3 coding sequence is TGTGCCTGGAGGCTAGCAGGGGCGGCCGAGCAGTACTTC.

V is TRBV2 and J is TRBJ1-4, with D possibly TRBD1 on 5 matching bases. The germline V and J ends were trimmed by 6 bases and 4 bases, with 6 bases remaining between them. Per the germline V gene, CDR1 is SNHLY and CDR2 is FYNNEI. The CDR3 totals 12 residues. The CDR3 protein is CASRGGNEKLFF. The CDR3, as DNA: TGTGCCAGCAGGGGGGGTAATGAAAAACTGTTTTTT.

This clone was observed once. The chain joins TRBV7-8 to TRBJ1-2; a weak D match, TRBD1 (5 bases). V lost 2 bases, J lost 2 bases, and 12 bases lay in between. The germline gives CDR1 SGHVS, CDR2 FQNEAQ. CDR3 size: 15 residues. The CDR3 nucleotides are TGTGCCAGCAGCTTAAACTCGGCAGGGAACTATGGCTACACCTTC. As protein: CASSLNSAGNYGYTF.

The V gene is TRBV10-3, the J gene TRBJ1-3, with a tentative D call TRBD1 (5 bases). This CDR3 has 13 residues. Per germline, CDR1 ENHRY and CDR2 SYGVKD. V lost 4 bases and J lost 5, with 9 bases in between. In DNA form, the CDR3 reads TGTGCCATCAGTGCCGCAGGGAGAAACACCATATATTTT. Protein sequence: CAISAAGRNTIYF.

This chain connects TRBV7-2 to TRBJ2-1, with a tentative D call TRBD1 (5 bases). The germline V gene encodes CDR1 SGHTA and CDR2 FQGNSA. The CDR3 length is 12 residues. The V end was cut by 5 bases, the J end by 4 bases, with 6 bases between. This CDR3 is CASSRQYNEQFF. CDR3 DNA sequence: TGTGCCAGCAGCCGACAGTACAATGAGCAGTTCTTC.